A selection of T cell receptor beta chains follows, all from one sample in a study of OX40 agonist ivuxolimab in advanced cancers. TCRdb keeps only in-frame clones here, not all; method: immunoSEQ multiplex PCR. Of under 15,000 clones listed, approximately 78% were seen once; the top ten hold roughly 13%. Specimen: CD4+ or CD8+ T cells sorted from blood, collected in a trial of the OX40 agonist ivuxolimab. These receptors all come from an adult with an advanced solid tumor such as melanoma, head and neck, liver or kidney cancer. CDR3s include the opening cysteine and the closing phenylalanine or tryptophan. Rows may omit the clone size; those that give it use once, few, many or a size class.

TRBV7-9	-	TRBJ2-7	CASSIGWVGGEQYF
TRBV25-1	-	TRBJ2-1	CASRRRGMNNEQFF
TRBV10-2	few	TRBJ1-1	CASSETGAGNTEAFF
TRBV13	-	TRBJ1-5	CASSLLRQPQHF
TRBV9	-	TRBJ2-7	CASSPVAGGSYEQYF
TRBV21-1	-	TRBJ2-3	CASSKRQSTDTQYF
TRBV6-6	-	TRBJ2-1	CASRPGEGAHYNEQFF
TRBV28	-	TRBJ2-1	CASSPQLEQFF
TRBV27	-	TRBJ2-7	CASSGAYEQYF
TRBV28	few	TRBJ1-4	CASSLLGQGAEGKLFF
TRBV7-3	-	TRBJ1-1	CASSTPGQGKANTEAFF
TRBV11-2	-	TRBJ2-5	CASTLYPGRGETQYF
TRBV4-3	-	TRBJ2-1	CASSQEDDGYNEQFF
TRBV4-3	-	TRBJ2-1	CASSQFKTGGGAYNEQFF
TRBV28	-	TRBJ2-5	CASASTGTSGPRETQYF
TRBV7-3	once	TRBJ2-5	CASSPGQGAGQETQYF
TRBV5-6	-	TRBJ2-2	CASSLELAGEEHRGAVF
TRBV19	-	TRBJ1-1	CASSPQSNTEAFF
TRBV6-4	-	TRBJ2-7	CASTMGRDLESSYEQYF
TRBV5-1	-	TRBJ2-1	CASSLLAGSSYNEQFF
TRBV7-8	-	TRBJ2-7	CASLRREDRTYEQYF
TRBV4-1	-	TRBJ2-7	CASSQVASGLYEQYF
TRBV4-3	-	TRBJ2-7	CASSQDRTGGYEQYF